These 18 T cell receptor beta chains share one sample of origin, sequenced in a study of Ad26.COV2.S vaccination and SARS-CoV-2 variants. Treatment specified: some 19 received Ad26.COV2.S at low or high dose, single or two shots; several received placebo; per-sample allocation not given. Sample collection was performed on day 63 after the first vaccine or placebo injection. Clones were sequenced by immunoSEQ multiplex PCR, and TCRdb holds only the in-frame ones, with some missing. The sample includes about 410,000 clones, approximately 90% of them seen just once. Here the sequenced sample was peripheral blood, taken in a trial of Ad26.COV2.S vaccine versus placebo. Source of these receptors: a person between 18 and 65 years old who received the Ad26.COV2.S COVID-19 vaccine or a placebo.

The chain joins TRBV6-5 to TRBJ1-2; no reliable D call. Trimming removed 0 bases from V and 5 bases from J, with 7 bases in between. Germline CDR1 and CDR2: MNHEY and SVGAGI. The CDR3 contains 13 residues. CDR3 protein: CASSYSVGYGYTF. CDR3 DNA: TGTGCCAGCAGTTACTCGGTGGGATATGGCTACACCTTC.

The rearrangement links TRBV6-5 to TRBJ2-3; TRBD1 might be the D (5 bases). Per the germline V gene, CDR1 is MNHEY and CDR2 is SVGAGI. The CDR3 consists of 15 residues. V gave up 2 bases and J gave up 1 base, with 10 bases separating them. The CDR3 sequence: CASSYAGLGTDTQYF. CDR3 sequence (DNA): TGTGCCAGCAGTTACGCAGGGTTGGGCACAGATACGCAGTATTTT.

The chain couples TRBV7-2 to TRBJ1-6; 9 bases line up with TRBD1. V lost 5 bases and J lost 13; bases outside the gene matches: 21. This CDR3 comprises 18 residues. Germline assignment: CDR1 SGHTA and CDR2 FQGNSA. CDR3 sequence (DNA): TGTGCCAGCAGCCCCCCTGACAGGGGGGTATTTATAATTCGGCCCCTCCACTTT. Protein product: CASSPPDRGVFIIRPLHF.

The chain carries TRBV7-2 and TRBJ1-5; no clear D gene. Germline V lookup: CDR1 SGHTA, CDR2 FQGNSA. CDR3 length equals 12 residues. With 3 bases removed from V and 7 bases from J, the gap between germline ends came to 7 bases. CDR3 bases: TGTGCCAGCAGCTTGACCGCCCAGCCCCAGCATTTT. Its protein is CASSLTAQPQHF.

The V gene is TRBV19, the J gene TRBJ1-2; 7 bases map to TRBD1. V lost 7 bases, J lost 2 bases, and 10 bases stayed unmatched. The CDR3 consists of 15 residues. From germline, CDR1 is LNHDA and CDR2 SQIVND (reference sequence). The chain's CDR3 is CASTPGPRGNYGYTF. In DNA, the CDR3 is TGTGCCAGTACCCCCGGGCCCAGGGGGAACTATGGCTACACCTTC.

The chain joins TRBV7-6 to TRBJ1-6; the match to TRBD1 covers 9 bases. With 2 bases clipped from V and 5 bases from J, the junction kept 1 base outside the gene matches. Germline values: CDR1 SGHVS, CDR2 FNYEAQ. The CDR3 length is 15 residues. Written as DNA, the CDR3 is TGTGCCAGCAGCTTAAGGACAGGGGATAATTCACCCCTCCACTTT. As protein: CASSLRTGDNSPLHF.

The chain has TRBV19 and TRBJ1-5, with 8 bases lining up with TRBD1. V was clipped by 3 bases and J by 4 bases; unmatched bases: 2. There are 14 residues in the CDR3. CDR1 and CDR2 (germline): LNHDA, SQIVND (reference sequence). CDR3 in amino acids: CASSMTGVNQPQHF. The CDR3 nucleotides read TGTGCCAGTAGTATGACAGGGGTGAATCAGCCCCAGCATTTT.

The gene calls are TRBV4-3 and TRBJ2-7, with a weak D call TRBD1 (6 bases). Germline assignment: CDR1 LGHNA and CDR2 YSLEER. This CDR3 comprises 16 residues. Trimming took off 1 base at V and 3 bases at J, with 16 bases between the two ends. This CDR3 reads CASSQVQGPSYYEQYF. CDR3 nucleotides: TGCGCCAGCAGCCAAGTCCAGGGGCCCTCCTACTACGAGCAGTACTTC.

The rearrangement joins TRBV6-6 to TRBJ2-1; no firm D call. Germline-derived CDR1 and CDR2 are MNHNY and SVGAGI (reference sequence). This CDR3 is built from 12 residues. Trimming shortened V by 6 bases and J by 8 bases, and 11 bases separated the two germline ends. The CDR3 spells CASRQPRDEQFF. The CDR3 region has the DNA TGTGCCAGCAGACAACCTAGGGATGAGCAGTTCTTC.

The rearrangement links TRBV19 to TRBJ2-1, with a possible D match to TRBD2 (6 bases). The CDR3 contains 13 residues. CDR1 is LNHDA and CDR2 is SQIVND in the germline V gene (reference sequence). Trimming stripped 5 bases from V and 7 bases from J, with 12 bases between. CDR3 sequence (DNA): TGTGCCAGTAGTCCCCCTGGGGGGAATGAGCAGTTCTTC. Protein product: CASSPPGGNEQFF.

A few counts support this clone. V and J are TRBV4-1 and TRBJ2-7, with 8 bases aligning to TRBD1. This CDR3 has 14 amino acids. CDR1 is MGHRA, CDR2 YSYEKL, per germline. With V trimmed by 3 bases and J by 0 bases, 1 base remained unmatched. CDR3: CASSHGQGSYEQYF. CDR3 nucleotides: TGCGCCAGCAGCCACGGACAGGGCTCCTACGAGCAGTACTTC.

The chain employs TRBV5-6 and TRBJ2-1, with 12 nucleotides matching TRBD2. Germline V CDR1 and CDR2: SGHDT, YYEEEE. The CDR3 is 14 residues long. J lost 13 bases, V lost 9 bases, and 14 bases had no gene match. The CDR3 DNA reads TGTGCCACCAAAAACACCCGACTAGCGGGGGTACAGTTCTTC. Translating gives CATKNTRLAGVQFF.

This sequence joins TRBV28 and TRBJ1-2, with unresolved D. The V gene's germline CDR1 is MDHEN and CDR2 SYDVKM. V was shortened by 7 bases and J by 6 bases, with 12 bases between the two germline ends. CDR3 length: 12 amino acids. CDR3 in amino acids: CASITWGDGYTF. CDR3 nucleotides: TGTGCCAGCATCACCTGGGGAGATGGCTACACCTTC.

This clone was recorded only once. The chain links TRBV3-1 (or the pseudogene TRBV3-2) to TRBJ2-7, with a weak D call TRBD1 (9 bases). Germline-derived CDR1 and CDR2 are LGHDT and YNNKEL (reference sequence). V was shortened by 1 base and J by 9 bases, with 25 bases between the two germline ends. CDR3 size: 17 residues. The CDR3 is CASSQGKAGDRDYGQYF. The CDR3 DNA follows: TGTGCCAGCAGCCAAGGAAAAGCGGGGGACAGGGATTATGGGCAGTACTTC.

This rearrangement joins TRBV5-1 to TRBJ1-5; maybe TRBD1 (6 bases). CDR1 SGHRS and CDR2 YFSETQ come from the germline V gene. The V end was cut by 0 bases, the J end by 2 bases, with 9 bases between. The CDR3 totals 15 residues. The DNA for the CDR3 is TGCGCCAGCAGCTTGGCGGGGGCTGGCAATCAGCCCCAGCATTTT. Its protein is CASSLAGAGNQPQHF.

CDR3 DNA: TGTGCCAGCAAATACCGGGACAGCCCTTACGAGCAGTACTTC. Residues: CASKYRDSPYEQYF. The rearrangement uses TRBV27 and TRBJ2-7; 7 positions match TRBD1. The trim removed 7 bases at V and 4 bases at J, leaving 10 bases unmatched. The length of the CDR3 is 14 residues. Germline loops: CDR1 MNHEY, CDR2 SMNVEV (reference sequence).

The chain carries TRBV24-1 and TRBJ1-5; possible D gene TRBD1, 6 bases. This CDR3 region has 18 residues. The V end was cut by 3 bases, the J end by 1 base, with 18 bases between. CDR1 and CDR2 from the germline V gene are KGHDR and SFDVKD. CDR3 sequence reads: CATSDLWTASRSNQPQHF. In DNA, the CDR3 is TGTGCCACCAGTGATCTATGGACAGCGTCTAGAAGCAATCAGCCCCAGCATTTT.

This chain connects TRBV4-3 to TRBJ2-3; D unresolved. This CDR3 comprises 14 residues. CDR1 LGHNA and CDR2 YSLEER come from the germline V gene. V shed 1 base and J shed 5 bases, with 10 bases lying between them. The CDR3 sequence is CASSQGKGEDTQYF. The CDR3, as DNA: TGCGCCAGCAGCCAAGGGAAGGGTGAAGATACGCAGTATTTT.